This is a list of T cell receptor beta chains from one sample in a study of blood T cell repertoires in COVID-19. Data came from immunoSEQ multiplex PCR; TCRdb stores just in-frame clones and leaves some out. The sample shows approximately 210,000 clones, 76% of them seen only once. Material: PBMCs or T cells enriched from blood (not recorded which). The receptors stem from a woman aged 50 to 60 with acute COVID-19. The CDR3 runs from the conserved cysteine through the conserved F or W. Each record gives: J gene, V gene, CDR3 length, CDR3 protein.

j_call: TRBJ1-4
v_call: TRBV5-6
cdr3_length: 14
cdr3_aa: CASSLVRGGEKLFF

j_call: TRBJ1-1
v_call: TRBV4-1
cdr3_length: 15
cdr3_aa: CASSQDPGQGREAFF

j_call: TRBJ2-3
v_call: TRBV4-3
cdr3_length: 18
cdr3_aa: CASSQAPWSGGAEDTQYF

j_call: TRBJ1-5
v_call: TRBV6-5
cdr3_length: 12
cdr3_aa: CASSRAGQPQHF

j_call: TRBJ1-4
v_call: TRBV9
cdr3_length: 16
cdr3_aa: CAWGSGHNTTNEKLFF

j_call: TRBJ2-3
v_call: TRBV27
cdr3_length: 14
cdr3_aa: CASSPRDFTDTQYF

j_call: TRBJ1-1
v_call: TRBV6-5
cdr3_length: 12
cdr3_aa: CASSPGRPEAFF

j_call: TRBJ2-3
v_call: TRBV5-4
cdr3_length: 17
cdr3_aa: CASSLAPRDSGADTQYF

j_call: TRBJ2-2
v_call: TRBV10-3
cdr3_length: 12
cdr3_aa: CASAGNTGELFF

j_call: TRBJ1-1
v_call: TRBV4-1
cdr3_length: 15
cdr3_aa: CASSQESAGGTEAFF

j_call: TRBJ2-1
v_call: TRBV7-9
cdr3_length: 14
cdr3_aa: CASSSRPAGGEQFF

j_call: TRBJ1-2
v_call: TRBV5-1
cdr3_length: 14
cdr3_aa: CASSAYQGEHGYTF

j_call: TRBJ1-4
v_call: TRBV7-9
cdr3_length: 15
cdr3_aa: CASSLSRGQNEKLFF

j_call: TRBJ2-5
v_call: TRBV11-1
cdr3_length: 15
cdr3_aa: CASSLTTGQEETQYF

j_call: TRBJ2-3
v_call: TRBV11-2
cdr3_length: 12
cdr3_aa: CASSQARHTQYF

j_call: TRBJ1-2
v_call: TRBV19
cdr3_length: 16
cdr3_aa: CASSIFADSRSNGYTF

j_call: TRBJ1-2
v_call: TRBV19
cdr3_length: 15
cdr3_aa: CASSTQGRTFYGYTF

j_call: TRBJ1-5
v_call: TRBV6-5
cdr3_length: 11
cdr3_aa: CASGRHRVGHF

j_call: TRBJ1-5
v_call: TRBV2
cdr3_length: 16
cdr3_aa: CASRANRVQSNQPQHF

j_call: TRBJ1-2
v_call: TRBV5-4
cdr3_length: 14
cdr3_aa: CASSLVGSGVGYTF

j_call: TRBJ1-1
v_call: TRBV9
cdr3_length: 14
cdr3_aa: CASSVAGGGTEAFF

j_call: TRBJ2-5
v_call: TRBV5-4
cdr3_length: 14
cdr3_aa: CASSPGLFQETQYF

j_call: TRBJ1-1
v_call: TRBV27
cdr3_length: 14
cdr3_aa: CASSLLGGRTEAFF

j_call: TRBJ2-1
v_call: TRBV6-6
cdr3_length: 13
cdr3_aa: CASSGQSYNEQFF

j_call: TRBJ1-2
v_call: TRBV18
cdr3_length: 16
cdr3_aa: CASSANPTGSGYGYTF

j_call: TRBJ1-5
v_call: TRBV2
cdr3_length: 16
cdr3_aa: CASSVQGRTPNQPQHF

j_call: TRBJ1-4
v_call: TRBV12-3/TRBV12-4
cdr3_length: 12
cdr3_aa: CASTLTGGKLFF

j_call: TRBJ1-2
v_call: TRBV19
cdr3_length: 12
cdr3_aa: CASSMAPYGYTF

j_call: TRBJ1-2
v_call: TRBV3-1/TRBV3-2
cdr3_length: 12
cdr3_aa: CASSRRGNGYTF

j_call: TRBJ2-3
v_call: TRBV28
cdr3_length: 15
cdr3_aa: CASSLGTGTTDTQYF

j_call: TRBJ2-1
v_call: TRBV7-8
cdr3_length: 15
cdr3_aa: CASSSVSGLRNEQFF

j_call: TRBJ2-2
v_call: TRBV11-2
cdr3_length: 16
cdr3_aa: CASSSRDRGYTGELFF

j_call: TRBJ2-1
v_call: TRBV6-5
cdr3_length: 13
cdr3_aa: CASSYSKVGQQFF

j_call: TRBJ1-2
v_call: TRBV5-6
cdr3_length: 16
cdr3_aa: CASSLLTDSLNYGYTF

j_call: TRBJ1-3
v_call: TRBV19
cdr3_length: 13
cdr3_aa: CASSLGRGNTIYF

j_call: TRBJ1-3
v_call: TRBV6-2/TRBV6-3
cdr3_length: 14
cdr3_aa: CASSYASTGNTIYF

j_call: TRBJ2-2
v_call: TRBV9
cdr3_length: 16
cdr3_aa: CASSVASGGFTGELFF

j_call: TRBJ2-6
v_call: TRBV4-1
cdr3_length: 18
cdr3_aa: CASSQGGRGRSGANVLTF

j_call: TRBJ2-2
v_call: TRBV7-9
cdr3_length: 14
cdr3_aa: CASSLDSNTGELFF

j_call: TRBJ1-5
v_call: TRBV12-1
cdr3_length: 13
cdr3_aa: CASSNRGFQPQHF

j_call: TRBJ2-1
v_call: TRBV27
cdr3_length: 15
cdr3_aa: CASTSPGTRIDEQFF

j_call: TRBJ2-6
v_call: TRBV9
cdr3_length: 15
cdr3_aa: CASSVVGAGANVLTF

j_call: TRBJ1-6
v_call: TRBV5-1
cdr3_length: 13
cdr3_aa: CASSANRDSPLHF

j_call: TRBJ1-4
v_call: TRBV2
cdr3_length: 15
cdr3_aa: CASSVSQGFNEKLFF

j_call: TRBJ2-1
v_call: TRBV5-1
cdr3_length: 15
cdr3_aa: CASSLEIVVPNEQFF

j_call: TRBJ1-5
v_call: TRBV7-3
cdr3_length: 12
cdr3_aa: CASSFNREPQHF

j_call: TRBJ1-2
v_call: TRBV11-2
cdr3_length: 13
cdr3_aa: CASSLGQGEGYTF

j_call: TRBJ1-2
v_call: TRBV4-3
cdr3_length: 18
cdr3_aa: CASSQSGSFGTGFYGYTF

j_call: TRBJ1-2
v_call: TRBV19
cdr3_length: 15
cdr3_aa: CASSIPTATGYGYTF

j_call: TRBJ1-1
v_call: TRBV11-3
cdr3_length: 14
cdr3_aa: CASSPRGGYTEAFF

j_call: TRBJ1-1
v_call: TRBV28
cdr3_length: 12
cdr3_aa: CATKWANTEAFF

j_call: TRBJ1-1
v_call: TRBV3-1/TRBV3-2
cdr3_length: 14
cdr3_aa: CASSDYRGGTEAFF

j_call: TRBJ2-3
v_call: TRBV28
cdr3_length: 18
cdr3_aa: CASSLSVGTGQGPDTQYF

j_call: TRBJ1-6
v_call: TRBV9
cdr3_length: 15
cdr3_aa: CASSVGGQGRTPLHF

j_call: TRBJ2-2
v_call: TRBV27
cdr3_length: 15
cdr3_aa: CASQRRGGGTGELFF